The clone carrying this T cell receptor (beta chain) was found once. This sample is drawn from a study of blood T cell repertoires in COVID-19. CDR1 and CDR2 (germline): SGHTA, FQGTGA. V lost 5 bases and J lost 2, with 8 bases in between. The CDR3 sequence is 13 residues long. The repertoire was sequenced with immunoSEQ multiplex PCR; TCRdb's copy has only in-frame clones and lacks some. The table lists 130,000 to 150,000 clones, 75% to 90% of them singletons, with 8% in the top ten. The sample consisted of peripheral blood. The chain recombines TRBV7-3 with TRBJ2-3; the D is unclear. The TCR originated in a woman aged 55-69 years with COVID-19, enrolled during active disease. The CDR3 sequence is CASSPTYTDTQYF. The CDR3 DNA sequence: TGTGCCAGCAGCCCTACTTACACAGATACGCAGTATTTT.